This TCR beta chain derives from a study of shared clonotypes between healthy human individuals. Study results and caveats: The study found roughly 5% of naive CD4 clonotypes shared across a handful of donors.

Sorted-subset replicate PCRs used about 180 ng DNA, around 31,000 T cell genomes. Libraries were prepared by immunoSEQ multiplex PCR; TCRdb keeps only in-frame clonotypes and omits some of them. Of more than 2 million clones listed, roughly 94% are singletons. Trimming took off 7 bases at V and 5 bases at J, with 15 bases between the two ends. Germline V CDR1 and CDR2: MNHNS, SASEGT. The CDR3 has 13 amino acids. This clone was counted a single time. Antigen specificity is unknown. This clonotype was obtained from a man aged 18 to 30 in good health. The specimen sequenced was naive CD4+ T cells sorted from blood. Specified subset: CD45RA+ positively selected. J is TRBJ2-7 and V is TRBV6-1; D is ambiguous. The CDR3, as DNA: TGTGCCAGCATTACGCCGGGCCGAGACGAGCAGTACTTC. Translated: CASITPGRDEQYF.